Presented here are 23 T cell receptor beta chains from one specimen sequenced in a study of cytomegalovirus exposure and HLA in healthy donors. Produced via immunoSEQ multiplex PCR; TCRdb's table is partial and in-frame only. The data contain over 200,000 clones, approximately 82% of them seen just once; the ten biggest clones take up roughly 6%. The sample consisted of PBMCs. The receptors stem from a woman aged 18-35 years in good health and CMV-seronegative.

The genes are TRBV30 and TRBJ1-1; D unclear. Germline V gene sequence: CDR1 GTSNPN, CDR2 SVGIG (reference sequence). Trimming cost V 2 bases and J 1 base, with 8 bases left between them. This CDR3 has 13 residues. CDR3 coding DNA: TGTGCCTGGAGTACAGACGGGAACACTGAAGCTTTCTTT. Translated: CAWSTDGNTEAFF. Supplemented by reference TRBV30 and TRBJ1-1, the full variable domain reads SQTIHQWPATLVQPVGSPLSLECTVEGTSNPNLYWYRQAAGRGLQLLFYSVGIGQISSEVPQNLSASRPQDRQFILSSKKLLLSDSGFYLCAWSTDGNTEAFFGQGTRLTVV.

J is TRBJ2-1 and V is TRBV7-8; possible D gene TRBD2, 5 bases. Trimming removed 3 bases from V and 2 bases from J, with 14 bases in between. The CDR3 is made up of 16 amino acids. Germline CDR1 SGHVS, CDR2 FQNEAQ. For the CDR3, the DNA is TGTGCCAGCAGCTTCGGGGTGACCCATCCCTACAATGAGCAGTTCTTC. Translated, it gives CASSFGVTHPYNEQFF.

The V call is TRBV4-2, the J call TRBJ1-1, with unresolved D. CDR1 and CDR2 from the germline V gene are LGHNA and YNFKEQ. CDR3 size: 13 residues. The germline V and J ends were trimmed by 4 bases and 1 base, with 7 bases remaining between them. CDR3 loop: CASSRGGNTEAFF. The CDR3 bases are TGTGCCAGCAGCCGAGGAGGGAACACTGAAGCTTTCTTT.

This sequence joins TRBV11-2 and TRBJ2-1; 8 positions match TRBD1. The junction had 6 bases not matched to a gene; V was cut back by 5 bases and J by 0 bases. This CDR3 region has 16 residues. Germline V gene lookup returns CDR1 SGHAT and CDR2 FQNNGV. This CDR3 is CASSKGTGGSYNEQFF. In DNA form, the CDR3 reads TGTGCCAGCAGCAAAGGGACAGGAGGCTCCTACAATGAGCAGTTCTTC.

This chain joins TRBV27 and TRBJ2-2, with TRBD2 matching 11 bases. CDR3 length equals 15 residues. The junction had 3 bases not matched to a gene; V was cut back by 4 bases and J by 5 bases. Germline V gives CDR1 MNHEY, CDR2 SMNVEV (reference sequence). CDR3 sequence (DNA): TGTGCCAGCAGTTCACTAGCGGGAGATACCGGGGAGCTGTTTTTT. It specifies CASSSLAGDTGELFF.

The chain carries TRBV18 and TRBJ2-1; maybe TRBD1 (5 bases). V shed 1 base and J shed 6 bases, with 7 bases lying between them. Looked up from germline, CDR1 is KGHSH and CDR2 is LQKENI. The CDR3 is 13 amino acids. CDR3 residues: CASSPLRVNEQFF. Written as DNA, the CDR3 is TGTGCCAGCTCACCACTCAGGGTCAATGAGCAGTTCTTC.

The CDR3 protein is CASSDGTGRRDPLHF. For the CDR3, the DNA is TGTGCCAGCAGCGACGGAACAGGTCGGAGGGATCCCCTCCACTTT. This chain connects TRBV9 to TRBJ1-6, with D possibly being TRBD1 (5 bases). CDR3 length: 15 amino acids. CDR1 and CDR2 (germline): SGDLS, YYNGEE. V was shortened by 3 bases and J by 13 bases, with 20 bases between the two germline ends.

CDR3 nucleotide sequence: TGTGCCAGCAGTTACCCCAACGGGCAGGGGCCCACCTATGGCTACACCTTC. Translation gives CASSYPNGQGPTYGYTF. V is TRBV25-1 and J is TRBJ1-2; TRBD1 is a possible D gene (6 bases). V lost 5 bases, J lost 4 bases, and 23 bases lay in between. The CDR3 extends over 17 amino acids. Germline assignment: CDR1 MGHDK and CDR2 SYGVNS.

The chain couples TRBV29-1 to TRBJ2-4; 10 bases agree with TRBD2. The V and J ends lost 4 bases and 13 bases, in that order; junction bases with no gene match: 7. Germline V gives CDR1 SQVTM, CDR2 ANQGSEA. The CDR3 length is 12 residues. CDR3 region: CSVVLAGGRQYF. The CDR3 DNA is TGCAGCGTTGTTTTAGCGGGGGGCCGGCAGTACTTC.

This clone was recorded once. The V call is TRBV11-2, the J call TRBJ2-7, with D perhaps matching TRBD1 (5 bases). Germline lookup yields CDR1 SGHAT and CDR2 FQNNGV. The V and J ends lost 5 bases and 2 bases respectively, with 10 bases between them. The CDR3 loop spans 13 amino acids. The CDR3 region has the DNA TGTGCCAGCAGCCGAGGACAAGCCTACGAGCAGTACTTC. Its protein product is CASSRGQAYEQYF.

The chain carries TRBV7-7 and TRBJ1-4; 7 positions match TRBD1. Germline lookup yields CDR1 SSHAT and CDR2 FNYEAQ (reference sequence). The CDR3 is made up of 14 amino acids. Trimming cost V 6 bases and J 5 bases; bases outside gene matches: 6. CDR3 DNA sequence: TGTGCCAGCAGTAGGGGGACAGTGAATGAAAAACTGTTTTTT. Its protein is CASSRGTVNEKLFF.

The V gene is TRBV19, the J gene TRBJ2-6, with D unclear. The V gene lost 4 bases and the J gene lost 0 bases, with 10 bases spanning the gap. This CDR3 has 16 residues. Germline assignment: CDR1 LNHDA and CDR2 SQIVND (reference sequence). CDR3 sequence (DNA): TGTGCCAGTAGTAGCGGACCTCGCTCTGGGGCCAACGTCCTGACTTTC. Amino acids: CASSSGPRSGANVLTF.

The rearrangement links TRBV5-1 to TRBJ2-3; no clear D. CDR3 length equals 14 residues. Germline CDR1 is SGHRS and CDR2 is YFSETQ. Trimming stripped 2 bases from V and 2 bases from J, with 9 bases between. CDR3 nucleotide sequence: TGCGCCAGCAGCTTCCGCAGATACACAGATACGCAGTATTTT. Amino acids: CASSFRRYTDTQYF.

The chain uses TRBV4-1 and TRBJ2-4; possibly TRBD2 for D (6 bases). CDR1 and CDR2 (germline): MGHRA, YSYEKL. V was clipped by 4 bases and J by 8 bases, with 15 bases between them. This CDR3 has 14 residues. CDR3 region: CASSLDGGLDIQYF. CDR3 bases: TGCGCCAGCAGCCTTGACGGAGGGTTGGACATTCAGTACTTC.

The DNA of the CDR3 is TGTGCCAGCAGCTTTATTGCGAGGGGGTATGGCTACACCTTC. Translation: CASSFIARGYGYTF. V gene TRBV27 combines with J gene TRBJ1-2, with D possibly matching TRBD1 (6 bases). Germline V lookup: CDR1 MNHEY, CDR2 SMNVEV (reference sequence). The V and J ends lost 6 bases and 5 bases respectively, with 16 bases between them. The CDR3 sequence is 14 residues long.

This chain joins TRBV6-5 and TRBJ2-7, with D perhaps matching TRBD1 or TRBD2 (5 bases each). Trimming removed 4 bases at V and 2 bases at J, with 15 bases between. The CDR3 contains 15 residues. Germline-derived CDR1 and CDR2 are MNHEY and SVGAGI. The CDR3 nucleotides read TGTGCCAGCAGTTCACCGGGACGGGGAACCTACGAGCAGTACTTC. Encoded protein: CASSSPGRGTYEQYF.

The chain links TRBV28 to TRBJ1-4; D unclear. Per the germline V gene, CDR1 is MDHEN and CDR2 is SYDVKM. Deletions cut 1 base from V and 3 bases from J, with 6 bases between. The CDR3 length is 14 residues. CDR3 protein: CASSLSVSNEKLFF. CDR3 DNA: TGTGCCAGCAGTTTATCAGTTTCTAATGAAAAACTGTTTTTT.

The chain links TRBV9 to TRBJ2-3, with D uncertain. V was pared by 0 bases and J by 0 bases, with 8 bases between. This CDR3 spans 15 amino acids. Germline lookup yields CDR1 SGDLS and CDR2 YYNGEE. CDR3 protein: CASSVDLGSTDTQYF. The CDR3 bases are TGTGCCAGCAGCGTAGATCTGGGGAGCACAGATACGCAGTATTTT.

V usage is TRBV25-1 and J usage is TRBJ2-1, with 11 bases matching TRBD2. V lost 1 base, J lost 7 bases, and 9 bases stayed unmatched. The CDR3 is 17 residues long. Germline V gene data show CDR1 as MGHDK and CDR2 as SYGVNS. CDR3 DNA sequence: TGTGCCAGCAGTGAATGGGCTAGCGGGGGGAAAGGAAATGAGCAGTTCTTC. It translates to CASSEWASGGKGNEQFF. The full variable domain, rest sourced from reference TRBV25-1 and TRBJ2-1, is EADIYQTPRYLVIGTGKKITLECSQTMGHDKMYWYQQDPGMELHLIHYSYGVNSTEKGDLSSESTVSRIRTEHFPLTLESARPSHTSQYLCASSEWASGGKGNEQFFGPGTRLTVL.

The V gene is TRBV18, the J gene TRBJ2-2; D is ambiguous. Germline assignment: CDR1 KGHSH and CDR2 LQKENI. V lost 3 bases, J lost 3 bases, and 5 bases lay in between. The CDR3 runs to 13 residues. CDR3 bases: TGTGCCAGCTCACCCCTATACACCGGGGAGCTGTTTTTT. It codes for CASSPLYTGELFF.

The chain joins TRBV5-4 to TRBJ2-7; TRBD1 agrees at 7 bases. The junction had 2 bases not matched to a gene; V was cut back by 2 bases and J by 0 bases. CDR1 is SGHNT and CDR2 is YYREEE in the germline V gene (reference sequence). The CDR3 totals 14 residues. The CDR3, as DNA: TGTGCCAGCAGCTTTGGGGACAGCTCCTACGAGCAGTACTTC. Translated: CASSFGDSSYEQYF. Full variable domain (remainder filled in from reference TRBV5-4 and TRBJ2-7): ETGVTQSPTHLIKTRGQQVTLRCSSQSGHNTVSWYQQALGQGPQFIFQYYREEENGRGNFPPRFSGLQFPNYSSELNVNALELDDSALYLCASSFGDSSYEQYFGPGTRLTVT.

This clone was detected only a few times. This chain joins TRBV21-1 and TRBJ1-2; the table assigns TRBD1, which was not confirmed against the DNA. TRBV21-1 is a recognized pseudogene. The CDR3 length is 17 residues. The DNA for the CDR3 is TGTGCCAGAGCACCGGGACAGGGGATAGAAGGCGACTATGGCTACACCTTC. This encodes CARAPGQGIEGDYGYTF.

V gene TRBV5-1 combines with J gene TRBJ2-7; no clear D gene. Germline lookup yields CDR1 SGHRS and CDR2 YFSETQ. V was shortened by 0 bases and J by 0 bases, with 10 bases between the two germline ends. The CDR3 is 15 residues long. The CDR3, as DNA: TGCGCCAGCAGCTTGGTCCCAGAATTCTCCTACGAGCAGTACTTC. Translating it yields CASSLVPEFSYEQYF.